This T cell receptor (beta chain) was identified during a study of Ad26.COV2.S vaccination and SARS-CoV-2 variants. Study summary: Donor allocation was to the COV1001 Ad26.COV2.S trial arm.

Treatment here: around 19 received Ad26.COV2.S at low or high dose, single or two shots; a few received placebo; per-sample allocation not given. It was on day 63 after the first vaccine or placebo injection that samples were taken. Between the trimmed V and J ends, which lost 4 bases and 5 bases, there was a span of 14 bases. The CDR3 contains 14 residues. Germline-derived CDR1 and CDR2 are MGHRA and YSYEKL. Sequenced by immunoSEQ multiplex PCR; TCRdb stores in-frame clones only, minus some. The table has around 450,000 clones, 85% to 90% seen once. The receptor was isolated from a person between 18 and 59 years old who received the Ad26.COV2.S COVID-19 vaccine or a placebo. The J gene is TRBJ2-5, the V gene TRBV4-1; no clear D. Sequenced material: peripheral blood, taken in a trial of Ad26.COV2.S vaccine versus placebo. CDR3 amino acids: CASSLGPVGETQYF. DNA of the CDR3: TGCGCCAGCAGCCTCGGACCTGTGGGGGAGACCCAGTACTTC.